What follows are 27 T cell receptor beta chains derived from one specimen sequenced in a study of T cell responses to AZD1222 COVID-19 vaccine. Repertoires were generated with immunoSEQ multiplex PCR, while TCRdb's copy carries only in-frame clones and drops some. Counted here are 150,000 to 200,000 clones, 85% to 90% occurring once; the ten biggest clones make up about 6.1%. This material consisted of peripheral blood, taken on day 0 of AZD1222 vaccination. The receptors were gathered from an adult in good health.

J is TRBJ2-5 and V is TRBV7-9; the D gene is possibly TRBD2 (5 bases). The V and J ends lost 3 bases and 4 bases respectively, with 9 bases between them. The germline V gene encodes CDR1 SEHNR and CDR2 FQNEAQ (reference sequence). The CDR3 contains 13 residues. The CDR3, as DNA: TGTGCCAGCAGCTTCGAGGGCGTAGAGACCCAGTACTTC. It specifies CASSFEGVETQYF.

The CDR3: CASSNRGGRSYEQYF. DNA of the CDR3: TGTGCCAGCAGCAACCGAGGGGGGAGGTCGTACGAGCAGTACTTC. The J gene is TRBJ2-7, the V gene TRBV28, with D tentatively TRBD1 or TRBD2 (6 bases each). This CDR3 is built from 15 residues. Germline values: CDR1 MDHEN, CDR2 SYDVKM. V was cut by 6 bases and J by 4 bases, with 19 bases left in between.

The V gene is TRBV30, the J gene TRBJ1-5, with 7 bases aligning to TRBD1. After removal of 4 bases from V and 4 bases from J, the junction contained 10 bases not matched to a gene. The CDR3 consists of 15 residues. Germline assignment: CDR1 GTSNPN and CDR2 SVGIG (reference sequence). The CDR3 protein is CAWTPDRAGNQPQHF. As DNA, the CDR3 is TGTGCCTGGACCCCAGACAGGGCCGGGAATCAGCCCCAGCATTTT.

The V and J genes are TRBV7-2 and TRBJ2-7; D gene uncertain. CDR1 is SGHTA and CDR2 is FQGNSA in the germline V gene. V lost 6 bases, J lost 5 bases, and 8 bases lay in between. CDR3 length: 11 amino acids. The CDR3 sequence is CASSQKHEQYF. The CDR3 DNA follows: TGTGCCAGCAGTCAAAAACACGAGCAGTACTTC.

V usage is TRBV30 and J usage is TRBJ2-7; D is ambiguous. Trimming cost V 0 bases and J 7 bases, with 10 bases left between them. Germline V gene lookup returns CDR1 GTSNPN and CDR2 SVGIG (reference sequence). The CDR3 consists of 12 residues. The CDR3 nucleotides are TGTGCCTGGAGTGTCGACCCGACAGAGCAGTACTTC. Amino acid sequence: CAWSVDPTEQYF.

The chain couples TRBV7-2 to TRBJ2-4; TRBD2 matches 8 bases. V lost 5 bases, J lost 7 bases, and 7 bases stayed unmatched. The V gene's germline CDR1 is SGHTA and CDR2 FQGNSA. This CDR3 has 14 residues. As DNA, the CDR3 is TGTGCCAGCAGCCCGGACGGGGGGGGGAACATTCAGTACTTC. Translating it yields CASSPDGGGNIQYF.

This clone is a singleton in its sample. The chain employs TRBV11-3 and TRBJ1-1, with D maybe TRBD1 (6 bases). The germline CDR1 and CDR2 sequences are SGHNT and YENEEA. V gave up 5 bases and J gave up 5 bases, with 12 bases separating them. The CDR3 is made up of 13 amino acids. CDR3 nucleotide sequence: TGTGCCAGCAGCCCGGGACAAGGTACTGAAGCTTTCTTT. It yields the protein CASSPGQGTEAFF.

The chain carries TRBV28 and TRBJ2-1; TRBD2 matches at 9 bases. V trimming: 4 bases; J trimming: 4 bases; junction bases outside the gene matches: 8. CDR3 length: 16 amino acids. Germline V lookup: CDR1 MDHEN, CDR2 SYDVKM. CDR3 loop: CASSSPIAGEYNEQFF. The CDR3 DNA reads TGTGCCAGCAGTTCCCCCATAGCGGGGGAGTACAATGAGCAGTTCTTC.

The chain employs TRBV6-5 and TRBJ2-7; D perhaps matches TRBD1 (6 bases). Between the trimmed V and J ends, which lost 7 bases and 0 bases, there was a span of 13 bases. The germline V gene has CDR1 MNHEY and CDR2 SVGAGI. There are 14 residues in the CDR3. The CDR3 reads CASKGQLVSYEQYF. The CDR3 nucleotides read TGTGCCAGCAAAGGACAGCTAGTCTCCTACGAGCAGTACTTC.

The chain joins TRBV5-1 to TRBJ1-6; D gene uncertain. Looked up from germline, CDR1 is SGHRS and CDR2 is YFSETQ. There are 15 residues in the CDR3. Deletions cut 0 bases from V and 7 bases from J, with 11 bases between. The CDR3 region is CASSLAGIGNSPLHF. As DNA, the CDR3 is TGCGCCAGCAGCTTGGCGGGGATTGGCAATTCACCCCTCCACTTT.

This clone was counted only a few times. This chain connects TRBV28 to TRBJ2-5; D perhaps matches TRBD2 (7 bases). This CDR3 comprises 15 residues. Germline CDR1 MDHEN, CDR2 SYDVKM. Trimming stripped 6 bases from V and 1 base from J, with 15 bases between. The CDR3 nucleotides are TGTGCCAGCAGCTTAATAGGGGGGGCCCAAGAGACCCAGTACTTC. It is translated as CASSLIGGAQETQYF. Using reference TRBV28 and TRBJ2-5 for the parts outside the CDR3, the full variable domain is DVKVTQSSRYLVKRTGEKVFLECVQDMDHENMFWYRQDPGLGLRLIYFSYDVKMKEKGDIPEGYSVSREKKERFSLILESASTNQTSMYLCASSLIGGAQETQYFGPGTRLLVL.

The chain uses TRBV2 and TRBJ1-6, with 10 bases matching TRBD1. Germline lookup yields CDR1 SNHLY and CDR2 FYNNEI. This CDR3 comprises 15 residues. Unmatched junction bases numbered 1, after V lost 1 base and J lost 7 bases. As DNA, the CDR3 is TGTGCCAGCAGTGAAGTGGGACAGGGGAATTCACCCCTCCACTTT. Its protein product is CASSEVGQGNSPLHF.

V is TRBV6-5 and J is TRBJ1-2; 7 nucleotides line up with TRBD1. This CDR3 region has 14 residues. The germline V gene encodes CDR1 MNHEY and CDR2 SVGAGI. V shed 6 bases and J 6 bases; nucleotides not matched to a gene: 10. This CDR3 is CASRPGQPFDGYTF. In nucleotides, the CDR3 is TGTGCCAGCAGACCGGGACAGCCCTTTGATGGCTACACCTTC.

The chain is built from TRBV7-3 and TRBJ2-5; weak D call: TRBD1 (7 bases). From germline, CDR1 is SGHTA and CDR2 FQGTGA. V was clipped by 6 bases and J by 4 bases, with 12 bases between them. The CDR3 totals 13 residues. CDR3 sequence reads: CASRPGGGETQYF. CDR3 in DNA: TGTGCCAGCAGACCAGGGGGAGGAGAGACCCAGTACTTC. Full variable domain (rest looked up from reference TRBV7-3 and TRBJ2-5): GAGVSQTPSNKVTEKGKYVELRCDPISGHTALYWYRQSLGQGPEFLIYFQGTGAADDSGLPNDRFFAVRPEGSVSTLKIQRTERGDSAVYLCASRPGGGETQYFGPGTRLLVL.

The chain is built from TRBV5-1 and TRBJ1-5; TRBD1 matches at 8 bases. This CDR3 is built from 15 residues. V lost 1 base and J lost 2; bases outside the gene matches: 2. CDR1 and CDR2 (germline): SGHRS, YFSETQ. The CDR3 bases are TGCGCCAGCAGCTTGACAGGGGGGGGCAATCAGCCCCAGCATTTT. Amino acid sequence: CASSLTGGGNQPQHF.

The CDR3 spells CASRGQPYGYTF. The CDR3 DNA follows: TGTGCCAGCAGAGGACAGCCATATGGCTACACCTTC. The chain joins TRBV6-5 to TRBJ1-2; perhaps TRBD1 as D (6 bases). Trimming took 6 bases from V and 5 from J, leaving 10 bases between them. Germline V gene lookup returns CDR1 MNHEY and CDR2 SVGAGI. The CDR3 contains 12 residues.

The chain has TRBV25-1 and TRBJ2-3, with 8 bases matching TRBD2. Looked up from germline, CDR1 is MGHDK and CDR2 is SYGVNS. The CDR3 has 17 amino acids. J was trimmed by 1 base and V by 3 bases; bases with no gene match: 9. The CDR3 spells CASSDSAPTSGTDTQYF. DNA for the CDR3: TGTGCCAGCAGTGATTCGGCCCCGACTAGCGGCACAGATACGCAGTATTTT.

V and J are TRBV5-4 and TRBJ1-2; weak D call: TRBD1 (5 bases). This CDR3 is 16 amino acids long. Trimming removed 4 bases at V and 0 bases at J, with 16 bases between. Germline-derived CDR1 and CDR2 are SGHNT and YYREEE (reference sequence). In DNA form, the CDR3 reads TGTGCCAGCAGCCCAGCTACAGGACGGACTAACTATGGCTACACCTTC. Translated, it gives CASSPATGRTNYGYTF.

This clone has only one observation. This chain links TRBV5-6 with TRBJ2-6; a weak D match, TRBD2 (6 bases). V gave up 4 bases and J gave up 2 bases, with 7 bases separating them. The V gene's germline CDR1 is SGHDT and CDR2 YYEEEE. This CDR3 contains 14 residues. This CDR3 reads CASSRETGANVLTF. For the CDR3, the DNA is TGTGCCAGCAGCCGGGAGACTGGGGCCAACGTCCTGACTTTC. Full variable domain (rest looked up from reference TRBV5-6 and TRBJ2-6): DAGVTQSPTHLIKTRGQQVTLRCSPKSGHDTVSWYQQALGQGPQFIFQYYEEEERQRGNFPDRFSGHQFPNYSSELNVNALLLGDSALYLCASSRETGANVLTFGAGSRLTVL.

The chain carries TRBV19 and TRBJ1-4, with a weak D call TRBD1 (5 bases). The CDR3 runs 13 residues. Trimming removed 5 bases from V and 6 bases from J, with 10 bases in between. From germline, CDR1 is LNHDA and CDR2 SQIVND (reference sequence). CDR3 sequence: CASSGQGDEKLFF. The CDR3 nucleotides read TGTGCCAGTAGTGGTCAGGGTGATGAAAAACTGTTTTTT.

The chain has TRBV6-2 or TRBV6-3 and TRBJ1-1; D ambiguous. The CDR3 length is 13 residues. From germline, CDR1 is MNHEY and CDR2 SVGEGT. Trimming removed 2 bases at V and 4 bases at J, with 8 bases between. The CDR3 here is CASSYEPLTEAFF. In DNA, the CDR3 is TGTGCCAGCAGTTACGAACCACTCACTGAAGCTTTCTTT.

In this sample, this clone turned up once. V gene TRBV19 combines with J gene TRBJ1-1; D is unresolved. Trimming removed 6 bases from V and 1 base from J, with 12 bases in between. CDR1 and CDR2 (germline): LNHDA, SQIVND (reference sequence). This CDR3 is built from 14 residues. The CDR3 nucleotides are TGTGCCAGTAGGCCCGCTAGGGCGAACACTGAAGCTTTCTTT. It encodes CASRPARANTEAFF. The full variable domain, its missing parts supplied by reference TRBV19 and TRBJ1-1, is DGGITQSPKYLFRKEGQNVTLSCEQNLNHDAMYWYRQDPGQGLRLIYYSQIVNDFQKGDIAEGYSVSREKKESFPLTVTSAQKNPTAFYLCASRPARANTEAFFGQGTRLTVV.

The chain has TRBV7-2 and TRBJ1-1, with D uncertain. The germline V gene encodes CDR1 SGHTA and CDR2 FQGNSA. V lost 5 bases to trimming and J lost 1 base, with 8 bases between them. The length of the CDR3 is 13 residues. As DNA, the CDR3 is TGTGCCAGCAGCCGGATAAGGAACACTGAAGCTTTCTTT. This codes for CASSRIRNTEAFF.

This clone has a handful of counts. This chain links TRBV6-1 with TRBJ2-7; TRBD1 matches 7 bases. Germline V lookup: CDR1 MNHNS, CDR2 SASEGT. The length of the CDR3 is 14 residues. V was clipped by 6 bases and J by 3 bases; unmatched bases: 8. Here the CDR3 DNA reads TGTGCCAGCAGACGACCGACAGGGCGCTACGAGCAGTACTTC. Its translation: CASRRPTGRYEQYF.

This clone was recorded at least ten times. The chain combines TRBV2 with TRBJ1-5; no clear D. From germline, CDR1 is SNHLY and CDR2 FYNNEI. This CDR3 has 12 residues. V lost 5 bases to trimming and J lost 3 bases, with 5 bases between them. The DNA of the CDR3 is TGTGCCAGCAGTCATCCCAATCAGCCCCAGCATTTT. Translated, it gives CASSHPNQPQHF.

This chain connects TRBV11-2 to TRBJ2-5, with 10 bases that match TRBD2. From germline, CDR1 is SGHAT and CDR2 FQNNGV. V lost 6 bases, J lost 4 bases, and 5 bases stayed unmatched. This CDR3 contains 14 residues. CDR3 coding DNA: TGTGCCAGCAGTGTTCCTAGCGGGGGAGAGACCCAGTACTTC. Protein: CASSVPSGGETQYF.

The CDR3 loop is CASSLERTPPAQYF. The CDR3 DNA reads as TGCGCCAGCAGCCTCGAGCGGACACCCCCGGCGCAGTACTTC. The chain uses TRBV5-1 and TRBJ2-7, with D perhaps being TRBD1 or TRBD2 (5 bases each). The CDR3 is 14 residues long. V was shortened by 4 bases and J by 9 bases, with 20 bases between the two germline ends. Germline assignment: CDR1 SGHRS and CDR2 YFSETQ.